Presented here are 11 T cell receptor beta chains from one specimen sequenced in a study of blood T cells in healthy people across ages. A J-beta primer mix and a sample-barcoded 5' primer were used in a second PCR of roughly 6 to 12 cycles. TCRdb called the 5' RACE reads again in MiXCR, with one record for every CDR3 protein. The repertoire includes roughly 730,000 distinct CDR3 sequences, more than 55% of them detected once, and around a quarter sits in the top ten. The sequencing input was blood. The receptors were gathered from a man between 40 and 49 years old in good health.

This clonotype came up a few times. The CDR3 bases are TGCAGTGCTAGAGACATGGGTCAATCTGGGGCCAACGTCCTGACTTTC. It is translated as CSARDMGQSGANVLTF. V and J are TRBV20-1 and TRBJ2-6; no clear D. Germline CDR1 is DFQATT and CDR2 is SNEGSKA (reference sequence). Deletions cut 0 bases from V and 1 base from J, with 10 bases between. The CDR3 totals 16 residues.

V is TRBV4-3 and J is TRBJ2-2; 7 bases match TRBD1. Germline V gene lookup returns CDR1 LGHNA and CDR2 YSLEER. J was trimmed by 4 bases and V by 5 bases; bases with no gene match: 7. The CDR3 runs 15 residues. The CDR3 spells CASSTNRGTTGELFF. The DNA of the CDR3 is TGCGCCAGCAGCACCAACAGGGGAACCACCGGGGAGCTGTTTTTT.

Comments on this clonotype: A much larger clone differs from this one at a single base, so this may be a read error. This chain links TRBV29-1 with TRBJ2-7; the D gene is possibly TRBD1 (6 bases). CDR1 and CDR2 (germline): SQVTM, ANQGSEA. The length of the CDR3 is 13 residues. V gave up 4 bases and J gave up 3 bases, with 13 bases separating them. CDR3 loop: CSVGAGELYEQYF. For the CDR3, the DNA is TGCAGCGTTGGGGCAGGGGAGCTCTACGAGCAGTACTTC.

The gene calls are TRBV20-1 and TRBJ2-3, with TRBD1 matching over 9 bases. Trimming cost V 0 bases and J 6 bases; bases outside gene matches: 4. Germline V gene lookup returns CDR1 DFQATT and CDR2 SNEGSKA (reference sequence). The CDR3 covers 14 residues. CDR3 DNA sequence: TGCAGTGCTAGAGATCCTGGACAGGGGGATACGCAGTATTTT. Amino acid sequence: CSARDPGQGDTQYF.

In this sample, this clonotype turned up a few times. The chain employs TRBV10-3 and TRBJ1-4, with D perhaps TRBD1 (6 bases). The CDR3 has 15 residues. The ends were cut back, 11 bases at V and 3 bases at J, with 19 bases in the middle. Germline values: CDR1 ENHRY, CDR2 SYGVKD. For the CDR3, the DNA is TGTGCCTCGGGGCCCGGGGGACAACCTAATGAAAAACTGTTTTTT. It yields the protein CASGPGGQPNEKLFF.

V and J are TRBV7-3 and TRBJ2-3, with 10 bases identical to TRBD1. J gave up 3 bases and V 0 bases, and 9 bases lay outside the gene matches. Germline loops: CDR1 SGHTA, CDR2 FQGTGA. There are 18 residues in the CDR3. The CDR3: CASSLTPGTGDGTDTQYF. CDR3 nucleotides: TGTGCCAGCAGCTTAACCCCTGGGACAGGGGATGGGACAGATACGCAGTATTTT.

The chain carries TRBV4-2 and TRBJ1-4; no firm D call. CDR3 length: 16 amino acids. From germline, CDR1 is LGHNA and CDR2 YNFKEQ. V lost 0 bases and J 7 bases, leaving 15 bases between the germline ends. The DNA of the CDR3 is TGTGCCAGCAGCCAAGAGATCGGGGTTGGAGGTGAAAAACTGTTTTTT. Protein sequence: CASSQEIGVGGEKLFF.

The chain is built from TRBV24-1 and TRBJ2-3; TRBD1 agrees at 9 bases. This CDR3 contains 13 residues. Germline V lookup: CDR1 KGHDR, CDR2 SFDVKD. Trimming took 10 bases from V and 2 from J; bases not matched to a gene: 3. The CDR3: CATGQGITDTQYF. The CDR3 DNA sequence: TGTGCCACTGGACAGGGGATCACAGATACGCAGTATTTT.

The chain is built from TRBV6-6 and TRBJ2-3, with 8 bases lining up with TRBD2. The germline V gene encodes CDR1 MNHNY and CDR2 SVGAGI (reference sequence). CDR3 length: 15 amino acids. The J segment lost 2 bases and the V segment lost 8 bases, leaving 9 bases of the junction unmatched. The CDR3 loop is CASASRTSFTDTQYF. The CDR3 DNA reads TGTGCCAGCGCATCGAGGACTAGCTTCACAGATACGCAGTATTTT.

The V gene is TRBV24-1, the J gene TRBJ2-3; either TRBD1 or TRBD2 may supply D (6 bases each). The CDR3 is made up of 16 amino acids. The V end lost 12 bases, the J end lost 3 bases, and 24 bases lay between the germline ends. Per the germline V gene, CDR1 is KGHDR and CDR2 is SFDVKD. CDR3 DNA: TGTGCCGCCGGAGGGGGTACTCCGGGGGAGACAGATACGCAGTATTTT. Protein product: CAAGGGTPGETDTQYF.

The genes are TRBV20-1 and TRBJ2-7; no clear D gene. The last part of the DNA fits TRBJ2-5 better; the J call may be wrong. The CDR3 covers 15 residues. From germline, CDR1 is DFQATT and CDR2 SNEGSKA (reference sequence). In DNA, the CDR3 is TGCAGTGCTAGAGATAGAATTCCGGCTCTCGGGACCCAGTACTTC. It yields the protein CSARDRIPALGTQYF.